Shown below are 27 T cell receptor beta chains from a single sample sequenced in a study of Ad26.COV2.S vaccination and SARS-CoV-2 variants. Clones were sequenced by immunoSEQ multiplex PCR, and TCRdb holds only the in-frame ones, with some missing. The profile covers 300,000 to 400,000 clones, with approximately 90% appearing a single time and roughly 3.9% taken by the ten largest. The input for sequencing was peripheral blood, taken after recovery from COVID-19. The receptors derive from a human donor who had recovered from COVID-19.

The chain has TRBV18 and TRBJ1-2, with D unresolved. Deletions cut 5 bases from V and 4 bases from J, with 8 bases between. The CDR3 loop spans 12 amino acids. Germline V gives CDR1 KGHSH, CDR2 LQKENI. The CDR3 nucleotides are TGTGCCAGCTCAACCGCTGGCTATGGCTACACCTTC. It yields the protein CASSTAGYGYTF. The full variable domain, in which reference TRBV18 and TRBJ1-2 provide the parts outside the CDR3, is NAGVMQNPRHLVRRRGQEARLRCSPMKGHSHVYWYRQLPEEGLKFMVYLQKENIIDESGMPKERFSAEFPKEGPSILRIQQVVRGDSAAYFCASSTAGYGYTFGSGTRLTVV.

This chain connects TRBV27 to TRBJ2-1; 12 bases map to TRBD2. Germline V lookup: CDR1 MNHEY, CDR2 SMNVEV (reference sequence). The CDR3 has 16 residues. With 2 bases clipped from V and 5 bases from J, the junction kept 4 bases outside the gene matches. In DNA, the CDR3 is TGTGCCAGCAGTTTACTAGCGGGGGGGGGAAACAATGAGCAGTTCTTC. The encoded protein is CASSLLAGGGNNEQFF.

The chain recombines TRBV11-3 with TRBJ2-1, with a possible D match to TRBD2 (5 bases). V was cut by 5 bases and J by 10 bases, with 15 bases left in between. Per the germline V gene, CDR1 is SGHNT and CDR2 is YENEEA. The CDR3 is 13 amino acids. The CDR3 region is CASSAGPGEEQFF. The CDR3 bases are TGTGCCAGCAGCGCTGGGCCCGGGGAAGAGCAGTTCTTC.

V gene TRBV11-3 combines with J gene TRBJ2-7, with D perhaps given as TRBD1 or TRBD2 (8 bases each). The germline V and J ends were trimmed by 5 bases and 6 bases, with 26 bases remaining between them. The germline CDR1 and CDR2 sequences are SGHNT and YENEEA. The CDR3 extends over 17 amino acids. CDR3 in DNA: TGTGCCAGCAGCCCGGGGGGGGGACAGGATCTCCTCTCCGAGCAGTACTTC. This translates into CASSPGGGQDLLSEQYF.

The rearrangement joins TRBV25-1 to TRBJ2-5; 8 nucleotides align to TRBD2. The CDR3 loop spans 12 amino acids. The V gene end was trimmed by 8 bases and the J gene end by 4 bases; junction bases not matched to a gene: 3. Germline V gene sequence: CDR1 MGHDK, CDR2 SYGVNS. CDR3: CASRGGRETQYF. In DNA form, the CDR3 reads TGTGCCAGCCGGGGGGGCCGAGAGACCCAGTACTTC.

This clone was recorded only once. V and J are TRBV7-7 and TRBJ2-7, with D perhaps TRBD2 (5 bases). The germline CDR1 and CDR2 sequences are SSHAT and FNYEAQ (reference sequence). Trimming pared 1 base from V and 5 bases from J, leaving 12 bases between. This CDR3 is built from 14 residues. For the CDR3, the DNA is TGTGCCAGCAGCTTAGATCCGGGGAACAACGAGCAGTACTTC. Translation: CASSLDPGNNEQYF.

The chain uses TRBV11-2 and TRBJ2-1, with 8 bases lining up with TRBD2. Germline V gives CDR1 SGHAT, CDR2 FQNNGV. V shed 2 bases and J 9 bases; nucleotides not matched to a gene: 9. The CDR3 contains 15 residues. The CDR3 DNA reads TGTGCCAGCAGCTTATTTACGGGGGGGCACGTTGAGCAGTTCTTC. This translates into CASSLFTGGHVEQFF.

V usage is TRBV2 and J usage is TRBJ1-5; D gene unclear. The CDR3 loop spans 13 amino acids. Germline CDR1 and CDR2: SNHLY and FYNNEI. V lost 3 bases and J lost 7, with 10 bases in between. The CDR3: CASSDHSQQPQHF. Here the CDR3 DNA reads TGTGCCAGCAGTGACCACAGTCAACAGCCCCAGCATTTT.

The J gene is TRBJ1-3, the V gene TRBV29-1; D not certain. Germline CDR1 SQVTM, CDR2 ANQGSEA. V was clipped by 4 bases and J by 8 bases, with 9 bases between them. The CDR3 covers 11 residues. The CDR3 spells CSVGERDTIYF. The CDR3 DNA is TGCAGCGTTGGCGAGAGGGACACCATATATTTT.

The chain is built from TRBV7-3 and TRBJ1-2; 8 bases match TRBD1. Germline lookup yields CDR1 SGHTA and CDR2 FQGTGA. V lost 5 bases, J lost 8 bases, and 7 bases stayed unmatched. The CDR3 is 13 residues long. CDR3: CASSPVTGVGYTF. Written as DNA, the CDR3 is TGTGCCAGCAGCCCCGTGACAGGGGTCGGCTACACCTTC.

The V and J genes are TRBV6-5 and TRBJ2-5; a possible D gene is TRBD1 (5 bases). V was shortened by 2 bases and J by 2 bases, with 9 bases between the two germline ends. CDR1 is MNHEY and CDR2 is SVGAGI in the germline V gene. The CDR3 extends over 14 amino acids. This CDR3 is CASSYNRGQETQYF. The CDR3 nucleotides read TGTGCCAGCAGTTACAATAGGGGACAAGAGACCCAGTACTTC.

The chain uses TRBV6-6 and TRBJ2-7; 8 nucleotides line up with TRBD2. Germline CDR1 reads MNHNY; CDR2 reads SVGAGI (reference sequence). Germline trimming cut 6 bases from V and 5 bases from J; bases unmatched to any gene: 9. This CDR3 contains 14 residues. The CDR3 nucleotides read TGTGCCAGCAGCCTTACGGGAGGGAGCCACGAGCAGTACTTC. Its protein product is CASSLTGGSHEQYF.

Details on this clone: The sample has other DNA sequences that encode this CDR3 too. This sequence joins TRBV4-3 and TRBJ1-2; D uncertain. CDR1 and CDR2 from the germline V gene are LGHNA and YSLEER. V lost 0 bases and J lost 2, with 4 bases in between. CDR3 size: 13 residues. CDR3 loop: CASSQDTNYGYTF. CDR3 sequence (DNA): TGCGCCAGCAGCCAAGACACCAACTATGGCTACACCTTC.

The chain combines TRBV5-4 with TRBJ2-7; D may be TRBD1 (7 bases). The CDR3 is made up of 16 amino acids. Germline values: CDR1 SGHNT, CDR2 YYREEE (reference sequence). Trimming shortened V by 0 bases and J by 2 bases, and 15 bases separated the two germline ends. The DNA for the CDR3 is TGTGCCAGCAGCTTGGGAGGCAGGGGGGATACCTACGAGCAGTACTTC. Protein sequence: CASSLGGRGDTYEQYF.

This clone showed up just a few times. The chain is built from TRBV12-3 or TRBV12-4 and TRBJ1-2; D not certain. V was shortened by 10 bases and J by 2 bases, with 14 bases between the two germline ends. This CDR3 is 13 amino acids long. As DNA, the CDR3 is TGTGCCACCACTTCTACGGGGAACTATGGCTACACCTTC. This codes for CATTSTGNYGYTF.

The chain carries TRBV4-1 and TRBJ1-2; the match to TRBD1 covers 9 bases. CDR3 length: 13 residues. Per the germline V gene, CDR1 is MGHRA and CDR2 is YSYEKL. V lost 1 base and J lost 11; bases outside the gene matches: 5. Here the CDR3 DNA reads TGCGCCAGCAGCCAAGCATACGGACAGGGGTACACCTTC. It specifies CASSQAYGQGYTF.

V and J are TRBV6-6 and TRBJ1-5, with D maybe TRBD1 (5 bases). The CDR3 consists of 15 residues. Germline lookup yields CDR1 MNHNY and CDR2 SVGAGI (reference sequence). With 6 bases removed from V and 4 bases from J, the gap between germline ends came to 16 bases. CDR3 loop: CASRPPGRLNQPQHF. The CDR3 DNA reads TGTGCCAGCAGACCCCCGGGACGCCTAAATCAGCCCCAGCATTTT.

This sequence joins TRBV27 and TRBJ2-7, with 8 positions matching TRBD2. CDR1 is MNHEY and CDR2 is SMNVEV in the germline V gene (reference sequence). V trimming: 8 bases; J trimming: 6 bases; junction bases outside the gene matches: 3. The CDR3 spans 11 residues. The CDR3 region has the DNA TGTGCCAGCCGTGCGGGGGGCGAGCAGTACTTC. Translating it yields CASRAGGEQYF.

The chain joins TRBV30 to TRBJ2-2; TRBD1 matches 7 bases. This CDR3 is 15 amino acids long. Losses at the gene ends were 2 bases for V and 1 base for J; bases not matched to a gene: 4. Germline V gene sequence: CDR1 GTSNPN, CDR2 SVGIG (reference sequence). The CDR3 DNA reads as TGTGCCTGGAGTCCCTGGACAGGGAACACCGGGGAGCTGTTTTTT. This sequence encodes CAWSPWTGNTGELFF.

The chain is built from TRBV11-2 and TRBJ1-3; D is undetermined. The ends were cut back, 5 bases at V and 0 bases at J, with 11 bases in the middle. In germline, CDR1 is SGHAT, CDR2 FQNNGV. This CDR3 spans 15 amino acids. The CDR3 coding sequence is TGTGCCAGCAGCGCCCAAGGCCTCTCTGGAAACACCATATATTTT. The encoded protein is CASSAQGLSGNTIYF.

This rearrangement joins TRBV30 to TRBJ2-3, with 11 bases aligning to TRBD2. Unmatched junction bases numbered 9, after V lost 1 base and J lost 0 bases. In germline, CDR1 is GTSNPN, CDR2 SVGIG (reference sequence). The CDR3 covers 18 residues. The CDR3 DNA is TGTGCCTGGAGTGCTAGCTGGACTAGCGGGTCGAGCACAGATACGCAGTATTTT. Its protein is CAWSASWTSGSSTDTQYF.

In nucleotides, the CDR3 is TGTGCCAGCAGCTCCTACAGGGGCAATCAGCCCCAGCATTTT. Translating gives CASSSYRGNQPQHF. This rearrangement joins TRBV5-6 to TRBJ1-5, with TRBD1 as a possible D gene (6 bases). Germline CDR1 is SGHDT and CDR2 is YYEEEE. This CDR3 is 14 amino acids long. The ends were cut back, 3 bases at V and 2 bases at J, with 9 bases in the middle.

The chain couples TRBV23-1 to TRBJ1-6, with D hard to call. TRBV23-1 is known as an ORF, though its function is uncertain. The CDR3 spans 18 residues. Between the trimmed V and J ends, which lost 2 bases and 4 bases, there was a span of 18 bases. The chain's CDR3 is CASSQRGPKPKYNSPLHF. CDR3 coding DNA: TGCGCCAGCAGTCAACGGGGTCCAAAACCGAAATATAATTCACCCCTCCACTTT.

The chain joins TRBV27 to TRBJ1-5; D is undetermined. Trimming removed 0 bases at V and 7 bases at J, with 13 bases between. Germline CDR1 and CDR2: MNHEY and SMNVEV (reference sequence). The CDR3 is made up of 15 amino acids. CDR3 nucleotides: TGTGCCAGCAGTTTATCCGCAGGCCCCCCCCAGCCCCAGCATTTT. Protein sequence: CASSLSAGPPQPQHF.

This chain links TRBV19 with TRBJ2-1; 11 bases are shared with TRBD2. Unmatched junction bases numbered 2, after V lost 6 bases and J lost 4 bases. CDR3 length equals 14 residues. Looked up from germline, CDR1 is LNHDA and CDR2 is SQIVND (reference sequence). The CDR3 DNA reads as TGTGCCAGTAGGACTAGCGGGGCGTACAATGAGCAGTTCTTC. Residues: CASRTSGAYNEQFF.

The V gene is TRBV7-2, the J gene TRBJ1-2; possible D gene TRBD1, 5 bases. V lost 3 bases to trimming and J lost 8 bases, with 19 bases between them. The V gene's germline CDR1 is SGHTA and CDR2 FQGNSA. This CDR3 contains 15 residues. The CDR3 DNA is TGTGCCAGCAGCTTTGCCCACGTAGGGGCTGGCGGCTACACCTTC. It codes for CASSFAHVGAGGYTF.

V and J are TRBV3-1 (or the pseudogene TRBV3-2) and TRBJ2-1; the match to TRBD1 covers 11 bases. V was clipped by 3 bases and J by 6 bases; unmatched bases: 4. This CDR3 contains 15 residues. Germline CDR1 reads LGHDT; CDR2 reads YNNKEL (reference sequence). The CDR3: CASSQDRGRSNEQFF. For the CDR3, the DNA is TGTGCCAGCAGCCAGGACAGGGGGCGCAGCAATGAGCAGTTCTTC.